The clone carrying this T cell receptor (beta chain) was found a few times. Its antigen remains unidentified. This CDR3 region has 18 residues. V trimming: 7 bases; J trimming: 6 bases; junction bases outside the gene matches: 22. Germline CDR1 reads PRHDT; CDR2 reads FYEKMQ (reference sequence). cDNA carried unique molecular identifiers, and a universal primer site was added by template switching. TCRdb itself ran the 5' RACE reads through MiXCR, one entry per CDR3 protein. The sample lists 1.5 million to 2 million distinct CDR3 sequences; about 32% were seen once. This sample is drawn from a study of identical twins. Whole-study findings and limits: Beta clonotypes that were abundant in cord blood contained fewer insertions, a pattern absent from memory repertoires. Out-of-frame beta chain sequences displayed weaker excess sharing between twins.

The TCR was taken from a newborn girl in good health. Sequencing used cord blood. This sequence joins TRBV13 and TRBJ1-2; 8 bases map to TRBD1. CDR3 loop: CASTLPTGRGPLLHGYTF. For the CDR3, the DNA is TGTGCCAGCACCCTTCCGACGGGCAGGGGGCCCCTATTGCATGGCTACACCTTC.